The clone carrying this TCR beta chain occurred a few times. As yet, its antigen is unknown. The sample originates from a study of regulatory T cells in long-lasting Graves disease. Overall study findings and caveats: TRBV28 was favored in persistent disease, as were TRBJ1-2 and TRBJ2-5. Persistent Graves' patients showed a TCR diversity that was lower than that of newly diagnosed ones. Tissue studied was limited to peripheral blood, excluding thyroid tissue.

Trimming took 0 bases from V and 2 from J, leaving 15 bases between them. CDR1 SGHAT and CDR2 FQNNGV come from the germline V gene. The CDR3 sequence is 17 residues long. Time point of the sample: persistent/refractory GD, antithyroid drugs over 5 years with positive TRAb. Isolated PBMC RNA provided the starting material for the TCR library. For TCR beta, libraries came from iRepertoire HTBI primers and Arm-PCR of CDR3 regions. TCRdb re-called the multiplex PCR reads through MiXCR, storing one row per CDR3 protein. The profile covers about 400,000 distinct CDR3 sequences, with more than 20% appearing a single time and under 25% taken by the ten largest.

This clonotype originated in a female donor with Graves disease. The chain uses TRBV11-2 and TRBJ2-3; D could derive from TRBD1 or TRBD2 (6 bases each). The source was peripheral blood mononuclear cells (PBMCs), collected when the disease was refractory, from a patient treated with antithyroid drugs. CDR3: CASSLDGGLGATDTQYF. The CDR3 coding sequence is TGTGCCAGCAGCTTAGATGGGGGGCTCGGCGCCACAGATACGCAGTATTTT.